This T cell receptor beta chain was sequenced for a study of shared clonotypes between healthy human individuals. About the research overall: With ages of 18 to 49, the donors were two women and a few men. Study findings and constraints: Against clonotypes common to all four donors, non-shared ones had lower generation probabilities.

Of note for this clone: Its cognate antigen is unknown.

What CD8 memory combined were CD45RO+ cells and CCR7-negative CD45RA+ TemRA cells. Original analysis: As immunoSEQ supplied junction-only sequences (without quality scores), filtering differed. Method: immunoSEQ multiplex PCR; TCRdb's copy keeps in-frame clones and lacks some. V and J calls and clone size are copied from that table; D and trimming were computed from the DNA. The sample has about 690,000 clones, 90% seen once. The CDR3 consists of 16 residues. Germline CDR1 is MNHEY and CDR2 is SVGAGI. V lost 2 bases and J lost 5; bases outside the gene matches: 6. What was sequenced was memory CD8+ T cells from PBMCs. Described subset: CD45RO+ cells pooled with CCR7-negative TemRA cells. The V call is TRBV6-5, the J call TRBJ2-7; 13 bases match TRBD2. The sequence was obtained from a man between 18 and 29 years old in good health. Some clones in this sample may be carry-over from other donors' samples. CDR3 protein: CASSYRTSGRVNEQYF. Written as DNA, the CDR3 is TGTGCCAGCAGTTACCGGACTAGCGGGAGAGTCAACGAGCAGTACTTC.